This T cell receptor (beta chain) emerged from a study of T cell responses to AZD1222 COVID-19 vaccine. Study-wide results and limits: In the spike-specific TCR repertoire, nearly half reportedly target unmutated variant regions.

As to this clone: The antigen remains undetermined.

The protocol was immunoSEQ multiplex PCR, while the TCRdb copy is restricted to in-frame clones and leaves out a portion. Here the sample spans some 170,000 clones, roughly nine tenths being singletons. Trimming took off 5 bases at V and 4 bases at J, with 15 bases between the two ends. Germline V gene lookup returns CDR1 WSHSY and CDR2 SAAADI. This CDR3 is 15 amino acids long. This receptor was taken from an adult in good health. The specimen comprised peripheral blood, sampled on day 0 of AZD1222 vaccination. The chain employs TRBV10-2 and TRBJ2-1; D may be TRBD2 (5 bases). The CDR3 here is CASSPGMGIYNEQFF. CDR3 bases: TGCGCCAGCAGTCCCGGGATGGGCATTTACAATGAGCAGTTCTTC.